Listed below are T cell receptor beta chains from one sample, sequenced in a study of blood T cell repertoires in COVID-19. TCRdb's table, derived via immunoSEQ multiplex PCR, lists solely in-frame clones and lacks some. The sample records just over 250,000 clones, around 80% being singletons. The specimen was PBMCs or T cells enriched from blood (not recorded which). These receptors originate from a young man with acute COVID-19. The CDR3 runs from the conserved cysteine through the conserved F or W. D genes are given only for firm matches. For some rows the clone size is stated as once, few or many, or as a class when expanded; others skip it.

J: TRBJ2-3; D: TRBD2; length: 17; size: once; V: TRBV11-2; DNA: TGTGCCAGCAGCCAGGAGGTCAGGACTAGCCCCACAGATACGCAGTATTTT; CDR3: CASSQEVRTSPTDTQYF
J: TRBJ2-2; D: TRBD2; length: 18; size: .; V: TRBV4-3; DNA: TGCGCCAGCAGCCAAGTCCTGATGTCTAGCGGGAACACCGGGGAGCTGTTTTTT; CDR3: CASSQVLMSSGNTGELFF
J: TRBJ1-2; D: TRBD1; length: 14; size: .; V: TRBV7-3; DNA: TGTGCCAGCAGCCCGGACAGGAGTCCCTATGGCTACACCTTC; CDR3: CASSPDRSPYGYTF
J: TRBJ2-1; D: TRBD2; length: 15; size: once; V: TRBV7-9; DNA: TGTGCCAGCAGCACACTAGCGGCCCCCTACAATGAGCAGTTCTTC; CDR3: CASSTLAAPYNEQFF
J: TRBJ1-2; D: .; length: 13; size: once; V: TRBV12-3/TRBV12-4; DNA: TGTGCCAGCAGCCGGGGGGTACAGTGGCCGTACACCTTC; CDR3: CASSRGVQWPYTF
J: TRBJ1-3; D: .; length: 14; size: .; V: TRBV5-6; DNA: TGTGCCAGCAGCTTGGGAGTCTCTGGAAACACCATATATTTT; CDR3: CASSLGVSGNTIYF
J: TRBJ1-1; D: .; length: 15; size: .; V: TRBV29-1; DNA: TGCAGCGTGAGGTCGGGGACATCGCCGGGCACTGAAGCTTTCTTT; CDR3: CSVRSGTSPGTEAFF
J: TRBJ1-5; D: .; length: 15; size: few; V: TRBV18; DNA: TGTGCCAGCTCACCAACAGGCCGGGTTAATCAGCCCCAGCATTTT; CDR3: CASSPTGRVNQPQHF
J: TRBJ1-3; D: TRBD1; length: 15; size: .; V: TRBV7-9; DNA: TGTGCCAGCAGCGTCGGACAGGCGGTGGGAAACACCATATATTTT; CDR3: CASSVGQAVGNTIYF
J: TRBJ1-6; D: .; length: 16; size: .; V: TRBV4-2; DNA: TGTGCCAGCAGCCAAGGCGCCGGGTCTAGGAATTCACCCCTCCACTTT; CDR3: CASSQGAGSRNSPLHF
J: TRBJ1-1; D: .; length: 17; size: .; V: TRBV29-1; DNA: TGCAGCGTTGTAGGAATCGATAGGGCCTTGGGAGACACTGAAGCTTTCTTT; CDR3: CSVVGIDRALGDTEAFF
J: TRBJ2-5; D: .; length: 13; size: .; V: TRBV3-1/TRBV3-2; DNA: TGTGCCAGCAGCCAAGGACTAGGCAGGGCCCAGTACTTC; CDR3: CASSQGLGRAQYF
J: TRBJ1-1; D: TRBD1; length: 15; size: .; V: TRBV24-1; DNA: TGTGCCACCAGTGACCCCGGACAGGGGGACACTGAAGCTTTCTTT; CDR3: CATSDPGQGDTEAFF
J: TRBJ2-5; D: .; length: 16; size: .; V: TRBV30; DNA: TGTGCCTGGAGTGTACTCTGGGGGAGGAATCAAGAGACCCAGTACTTC; CDR3: CAWSVLWGRNQETQYF
J: TRBJ2-6; D: .; length: 18; size: .; V: TRBV3-1/TRBV3-2; DNA: TGTGCCAGCAGCCCAGTACACGGTGGGGGGTCTGGGGCCAACGTCCTGACTTTC; CDR3: CASSPVHGGGSGANVLTF
J: TRBJ1-2; D: .; length: 11; size: few; V: TRBV6-5; DNA: TGTGCCAGCAACGGGGTCTATGGCTACACCTTC; CDR3: CASNGVYGYTF
J: TRBJ2-5; D: .; length: 14; size: .; V: TRBV10-1; DNA: TGCGCCAGCAGTGAGTCGCGGAGGAGGGAGACCCAGTACTTC; CDR3: CASSESRRRETQYF